The 4 T cell receptor beta chains presented below share a single source sample, sequenced in a study of blood T cell repertoires in COVID-19. Using immunoSEQ multiplex PCR, the repertoire was profiled, and TCRdb retains in-frame clones only, with some absent. The table shows more than 250,000 clones, with around 87% occurring only once. Input material: PBMCs or T cells enriched from blood (not recorded which). The receptors originated from a woman aged 25-40 years who had recovered from COVID-19.

There are a few counts of this clone. This chain connects TRBV2 to TRBJ1-2; 7 positions agree with TRBD1. Trimming took 6 bases from V and 4 from J; bases not matched to a gene: 5. This CDR3 spans 13 amino acids. The germline CDR1 and CDR2 sequences are SNHLY and FYNNEI. The CDR3 spells CASSQGQPYGYTF. For the CDR3, the DNA is TGTGCCAGCAGCCAGGGACAGCCCTATGGCTACACCTTC.

This clone has more than one count but fewer than ten. The chain is built from TRBV3-1 (or the pseudogene TRBV3-2) and TRBJ1-2; 7 nucleotides agree with TRBD1. CDR3 length: 16 residues. The trim removed 5 bases at V and 2 bases at J, leaving 11 bases unmatched. Germline V gene data show CDR1 as LGHDT and CDR2 as YNNKEL (reference sequence). CDR3: CASSSKATGVNYGYTF. The CDR3 nucleotides read TGTGCCAGCAGCTCCAAGGCAACAGGGGTCAACTATGGCTACACCTTC.

The chain uses TRBV9 and TRBJ2-1; D may be TRBD2 (7 bases). The germline V and J ends were trimmed by 7 bases and 1 base, with 15 bases remaining between them. The germline CDR1 and CDR2 sequences are SGDLS and YYNGEE. CDR3 length: 15 residues. CDR3 DNA: TGTGCCAGCTCAAAGGGGGGGGCGTCCTACAATGAGCAGTTCTTC. Protein sequence: CASSKGGASYNEQFF. Complete variable domain (other parts from reference TRBV9 and TRBJ2-1): DSGVTQTPKHLITATGQRVTLRCSPRSGDLSVYWYQQSLDQGLQFLIQYYNGEERAKGNILERFSAQQFPDLHSELNLSSLELGDSALYFCASSKGGASYNEQFFGPGTRLTVL.

The chain uses TRBV7-9 and TRBJ1-1; D gene unclear. V was trimmed by 5 bases and J by 4 bases, leaving 8 bases between them. The CDR3 runs to 12 residues. The germline gives CDR1 SEHNR, CDR2 FQNEAQ (reference sequence). The CDR3 DNA sequence: TGTGCCAGCAGCCCAGGTAGCACTGAAGCTTTCTTT. It translates to CASSPGSTEAFF.